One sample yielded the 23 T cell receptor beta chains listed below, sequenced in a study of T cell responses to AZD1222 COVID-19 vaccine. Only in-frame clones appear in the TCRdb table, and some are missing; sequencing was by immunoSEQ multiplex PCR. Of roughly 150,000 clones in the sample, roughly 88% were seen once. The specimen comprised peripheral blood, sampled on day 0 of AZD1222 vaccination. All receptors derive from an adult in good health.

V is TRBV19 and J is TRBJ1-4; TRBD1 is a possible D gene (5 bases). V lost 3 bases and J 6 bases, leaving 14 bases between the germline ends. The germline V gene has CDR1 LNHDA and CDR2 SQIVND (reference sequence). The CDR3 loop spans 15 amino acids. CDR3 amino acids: CASSITGRIYEKLFF. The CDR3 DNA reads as TGTGCCAGTAGTATTACGGGGCGGATTTATGAAAAACTGTTTTTT.

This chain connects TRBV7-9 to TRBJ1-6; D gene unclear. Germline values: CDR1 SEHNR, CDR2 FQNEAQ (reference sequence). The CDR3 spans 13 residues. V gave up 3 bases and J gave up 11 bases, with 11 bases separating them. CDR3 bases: TGTGCCAGCAGCTTTGATCGATTTCCACCCCTCCACTTT. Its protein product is CASSFDRFPPLHF.

CDR3 residues: CASSTIRGGQPLFF. The CDR3 DNA sequence: TGTGCCAGTAGTACCATTCGCGGAGGACAGCCCCTGTTTTTT. The rearrangement joins TRBV19 to TRBJ2-2; a weak D match, TRBD1 (6 bases). Germline values: CDR1 LNHDA, CDR2 SQIVND (reference sequence). The CDR3 spans 14 residues. V lost 4 bases to trimming and J lost 14 bases, with 20 bases between them.

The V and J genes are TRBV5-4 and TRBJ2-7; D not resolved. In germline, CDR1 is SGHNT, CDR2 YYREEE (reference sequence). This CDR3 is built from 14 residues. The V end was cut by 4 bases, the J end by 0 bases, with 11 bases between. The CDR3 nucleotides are TGTGCCAGCAGCATTGACTTAAGCTCCTACGAGCAGTACTTC. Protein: CASSIDLSSYEQYF. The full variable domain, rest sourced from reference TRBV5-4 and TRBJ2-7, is ETGVTQSPTHLIKTRGQQVTLRCSSQSGHNTVSWYQQALGQGPQFIFQYYREEENGRGNFPPRFSGLQFPNYSSELNVNALELDDSALYLCASSIDLSSYEQYFGPGTRLTVT.

In DNA form, the CDR3 reads TGTGCCAGCAGCTTGGGATCGACAGGGAATTCACCCCTCCACTTT. Translating it yields CASSLGSTGNSPLHF. The gene calls are TRBV7-2 and TRBJ1-6; 7 bases map to TRBD1. J was trimmed by 7 bases and V by 3 bases; bases with no gene match: 6. CDR3 size: 15 residues. In germline, CDR1 is SGHTA, CDR2 FQGNSA. Based on the CDR3 plus reference TRBV7-2 and TRBJ1-6, the full variable domain is GAGVSQSPSNKVTEKGKDVELRCDPISGHTALYWYRQSLGQGLEFLIYFQGNSAPDKSGLPSDRFSAERTGGSVSTLTIQRTQQEDSAVYLCASSLGSTGNSPLHFGNGTRLTVT.

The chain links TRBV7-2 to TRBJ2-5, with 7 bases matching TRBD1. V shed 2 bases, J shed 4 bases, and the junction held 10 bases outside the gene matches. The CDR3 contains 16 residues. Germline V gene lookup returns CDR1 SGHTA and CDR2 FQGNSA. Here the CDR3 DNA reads TGTGCCAGCAGCTTATCAGGCCTAGGGGGCGTAGAGACCCAGTACTTC. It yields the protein CASSLSGLGGVETQYF.

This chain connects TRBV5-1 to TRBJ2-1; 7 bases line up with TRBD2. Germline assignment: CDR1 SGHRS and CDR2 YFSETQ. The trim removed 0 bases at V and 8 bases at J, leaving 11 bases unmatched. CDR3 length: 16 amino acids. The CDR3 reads CASSLASGAPWHEQFF. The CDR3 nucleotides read TGCGCCAGCAGCTTGGCGAGCGGGGCACCGTGGCATGAGCAGTTCTTC.

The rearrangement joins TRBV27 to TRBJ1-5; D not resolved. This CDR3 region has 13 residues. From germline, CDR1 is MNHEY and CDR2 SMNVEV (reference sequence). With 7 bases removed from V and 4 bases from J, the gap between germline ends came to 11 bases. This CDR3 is CASKEVGNQPQHF. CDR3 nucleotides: TGTGCCAGCAAGGAGGTCGGGAATCAGCCCCAGCATTTT.

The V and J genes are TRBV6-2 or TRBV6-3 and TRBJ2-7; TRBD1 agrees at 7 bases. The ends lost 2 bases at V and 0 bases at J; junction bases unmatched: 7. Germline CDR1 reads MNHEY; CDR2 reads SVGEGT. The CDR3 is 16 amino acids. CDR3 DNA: TGTGCCAGCAGTTACGCAGCCGGACAGGTCTCCTACGAGCAGTACTTC. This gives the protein CASSYAAGQVSYEQYF.

The CDR3 nucleotides are TGCAGCGTTGGAAATTTGAACACTGAAGCTTTCTTT. Translating gives CSVGNLNTEAFF. This sequence joins TRBV29-1 and TRBJ1-1, with D hard to call. V lost 4 bases and J 0 bases, leaving 6 bases between the germline ends. There are 12 residues in the CDR3. Germline V gene data show CDR1 as SQVTM and CDR2 as ANQGSEA.

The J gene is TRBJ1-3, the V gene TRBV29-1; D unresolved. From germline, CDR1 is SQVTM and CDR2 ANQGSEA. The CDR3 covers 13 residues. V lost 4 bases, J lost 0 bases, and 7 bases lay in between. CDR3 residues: CSVVVASGNTIYF. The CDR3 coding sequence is TGCAGCGTTGTTGTCGCCTCTGGAAACACCATATATTTT. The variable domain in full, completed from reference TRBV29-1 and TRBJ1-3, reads SAVISQKPSRDICQRGTSLTIQCQVDSQVTMMFWYRQQPGQSLTLIATANQGSEATYESGFVIDKFPISRPNLTFSTLTVSNMSPEDSSIYLCSVVVASGNTIYFGEGSWLTVV.

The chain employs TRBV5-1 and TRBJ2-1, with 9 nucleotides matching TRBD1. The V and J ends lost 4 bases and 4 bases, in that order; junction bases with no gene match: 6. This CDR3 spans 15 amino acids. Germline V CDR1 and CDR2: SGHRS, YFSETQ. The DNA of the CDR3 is TGCGCCAGCAGCGACGGGACAGGGAGGTACAATGAGCAGTTCTTC. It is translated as CASSDGTGRYNEQFF.

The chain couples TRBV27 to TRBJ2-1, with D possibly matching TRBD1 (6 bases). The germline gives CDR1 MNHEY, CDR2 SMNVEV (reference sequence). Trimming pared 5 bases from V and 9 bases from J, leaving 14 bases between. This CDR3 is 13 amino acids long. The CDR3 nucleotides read TGTGCCAGCAGTGTGGACAGCTTGGGTGAGCAGTTCTTC. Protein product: CASSVDSLGEQFF.

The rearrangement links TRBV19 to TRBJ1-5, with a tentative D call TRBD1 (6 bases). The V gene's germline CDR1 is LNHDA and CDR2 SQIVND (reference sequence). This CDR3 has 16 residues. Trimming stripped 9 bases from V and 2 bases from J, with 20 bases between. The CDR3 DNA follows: TGTGCCAGCCATAGGGGGTGGGGGAATGGCAATCAGCCCCAGCATTTT. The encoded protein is CASHRGWGNGNQPQHF.

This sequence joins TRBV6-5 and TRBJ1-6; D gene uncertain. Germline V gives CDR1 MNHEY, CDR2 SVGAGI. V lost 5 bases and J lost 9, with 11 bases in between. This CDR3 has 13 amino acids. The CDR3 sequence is CASSPLTSSPLHF. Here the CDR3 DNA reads TGTGCCAGCAGTCCCTTGACATCTTCACCCCTCCACTTT.

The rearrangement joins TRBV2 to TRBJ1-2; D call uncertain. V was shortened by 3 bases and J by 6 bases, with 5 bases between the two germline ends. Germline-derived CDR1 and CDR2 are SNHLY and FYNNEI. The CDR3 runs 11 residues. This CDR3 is CASSDLDGYTF. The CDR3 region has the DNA TGTGCCAGCAGTGACCTAGATGGCTACACCTTC. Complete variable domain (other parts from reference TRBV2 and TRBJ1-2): EPEVTQTPSHQVTQMGQEVILRCVPISNHLYFYWYRQILGQKVEFLVSFYNNEISEKSEIFDDQFSVERPDGSNFTLKIRSTKLEDSAMYFCASSDLDGYTFGSGTRLTVV.

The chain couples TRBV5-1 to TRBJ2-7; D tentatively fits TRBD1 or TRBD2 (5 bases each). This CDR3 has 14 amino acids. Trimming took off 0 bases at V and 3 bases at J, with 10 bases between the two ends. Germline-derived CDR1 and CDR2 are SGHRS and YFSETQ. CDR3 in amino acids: CASSLARGFYEQYF. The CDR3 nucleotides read TGCGCCAGCAGCTTGGCCCGGGGCTTCTACGAGCAGTACTTC.

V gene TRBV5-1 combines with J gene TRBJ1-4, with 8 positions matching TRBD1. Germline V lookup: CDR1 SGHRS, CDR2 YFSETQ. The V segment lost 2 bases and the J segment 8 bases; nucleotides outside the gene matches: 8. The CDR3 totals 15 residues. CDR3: CASSFTGGRGEKLFF. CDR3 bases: TGCGCCAGCAGCTTCACAGGGGGGCGTGGGGAAAAACTGTTTTTT.

The CDR3 protein is CASSQDKSSGANVLTF. Here the CDR3 DNA reads TGTGCCAGCAGCCAAGATAAGAGCTCTGGGGCCAACGTCCTGACTTTC. The gene calls are TRBV4-2 and TRBJ2-6, with no clear D. The germline gives CDR1 LGHNA, CDR2 YNFKEQ. CDR3 length: 16 residues. Trimming left V 0 bases short and J 0 bases short, with 6 bases between.

The CDR3 DNA follows: TGTGCCAGCAGCTTGAAAGGAACGGAGCAGTACTTC. Protein product: CASSLKGTEQYF. The chain joins TRBV5-4 to TRBJ2-7; no reliable D call. Germline CDR1 reads SGHNT; CDR2 reads YYREEE (reference sequence). The length of the CDR3 is 12 residues. The V gene lost 1 base and the J gene lost 7 bases, with 9 bases spanning the gap.

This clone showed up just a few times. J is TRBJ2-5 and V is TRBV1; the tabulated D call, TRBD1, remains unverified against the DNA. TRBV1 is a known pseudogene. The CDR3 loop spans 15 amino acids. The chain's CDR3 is CTSSQGHPRGETQYF. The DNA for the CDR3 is TGCACCAGCAGCCAAGGGCATCCTAGGGGGGAGACCCAGTACTTC.

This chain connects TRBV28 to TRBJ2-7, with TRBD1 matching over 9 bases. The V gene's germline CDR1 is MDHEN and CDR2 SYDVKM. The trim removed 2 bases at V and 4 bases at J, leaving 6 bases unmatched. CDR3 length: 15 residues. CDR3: CASSLPGTGRYEQYF. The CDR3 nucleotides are TGTGCCAGCAGTTTACCCGGGACAGGGAGGTACGAGCAGTACTTC.

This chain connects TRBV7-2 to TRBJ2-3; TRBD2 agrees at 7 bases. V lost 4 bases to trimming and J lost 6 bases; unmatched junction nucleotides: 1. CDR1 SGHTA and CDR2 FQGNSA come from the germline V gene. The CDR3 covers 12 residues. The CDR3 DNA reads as TGTGCCAGCAGCTGGGACTACGATACGCAGTATTTT. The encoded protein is CASSWDYDTQYF.